This T cell receptor (beta chain) was sequenced for a study of siplizumab effects on memory and regulatory T cells. Study-wide results and limits: Proof of suppressive function in proliferating Tregs from siplizumab cultures was not established.

Germline CDR1 reads ENHRY; CDR2 reads SYGVKD. This CDR3 contains 14 residues. Trimming took 10 bases from V and 3 from J, leaving 16 bases between them. Profiling relied on immunoSEQ multiplex PCR, and the TCRdb table lists in-frame clones only, not all of them. The sample lists about 40,000 clones; roughly 90% were seen once. With respect to this clone: Its antigen remains unidentified.

Material for sequencing was naive CD4+ T cells sorted from blood. V and J are TRBV10-3 and TRBJ1-5; a possible D gene is TRBD1 (6 bases). The sequence was obtained from a human donor in good health. The CDR3 DNA follows: TGTGCCACTCGAACAGGGAACCCCAATCAGCCCCAGCATTTT. Translating gives CATRTGNPNQPQHF.